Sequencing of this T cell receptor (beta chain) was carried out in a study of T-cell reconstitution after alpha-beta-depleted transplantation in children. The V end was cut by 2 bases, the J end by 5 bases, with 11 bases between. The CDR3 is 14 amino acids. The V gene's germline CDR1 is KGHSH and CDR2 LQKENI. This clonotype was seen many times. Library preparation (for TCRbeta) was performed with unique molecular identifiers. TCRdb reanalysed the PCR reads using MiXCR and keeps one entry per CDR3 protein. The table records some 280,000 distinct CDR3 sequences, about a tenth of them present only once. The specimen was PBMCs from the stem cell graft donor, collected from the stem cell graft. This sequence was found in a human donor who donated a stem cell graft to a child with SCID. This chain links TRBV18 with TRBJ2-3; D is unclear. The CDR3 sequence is CASSPSRLLDTQYF. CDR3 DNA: TGTGCCAGCTCACCATCGAGACTTCTAGATACGCAGTATTTT.